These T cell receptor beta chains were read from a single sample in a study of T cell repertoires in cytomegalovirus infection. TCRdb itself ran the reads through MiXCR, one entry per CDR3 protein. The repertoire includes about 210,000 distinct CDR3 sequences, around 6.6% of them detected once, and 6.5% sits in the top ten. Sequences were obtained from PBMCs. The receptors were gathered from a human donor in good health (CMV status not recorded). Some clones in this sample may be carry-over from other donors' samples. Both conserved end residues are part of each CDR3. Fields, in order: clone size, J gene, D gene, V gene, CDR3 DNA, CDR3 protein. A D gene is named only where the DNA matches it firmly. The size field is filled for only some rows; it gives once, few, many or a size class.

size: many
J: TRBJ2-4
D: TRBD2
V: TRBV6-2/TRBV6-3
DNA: TGTGCCAGCAGCCTACGGAATAGCGGGGCCAAACTAGCCAAAAACATTCAGTACTTC
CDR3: CASSLRNSGAKLAKNIQYF

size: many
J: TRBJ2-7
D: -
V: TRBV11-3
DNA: TGTGCCAGCAGCAGAACCGGGACGGAGCAGTACTTC
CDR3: CASSRTGTEQYF

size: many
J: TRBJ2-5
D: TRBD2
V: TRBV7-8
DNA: TGTGCCAGCAGCTTTAATCCCGCCCCCGGGGGGAGAGAGACCCAGTACTTC
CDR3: CASSFNPAPGGRETQYF

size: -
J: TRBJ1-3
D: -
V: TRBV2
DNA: TGTGCCAGCAGGAGTCCGATGTCTGGAAACACCATATATTTT
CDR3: CASRSPMSGNTIYF

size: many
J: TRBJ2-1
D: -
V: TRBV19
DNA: TGTGCCAGTACCCCCGACCGAGCATTCTACAATGAGCAGTTCTTC
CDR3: CASTPDRAFYNEQFF

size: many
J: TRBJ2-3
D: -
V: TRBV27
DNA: TGTGCCAGCAGTTCGGACCCCGATACGCAGTATTTT
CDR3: CASSSDPDTQYF

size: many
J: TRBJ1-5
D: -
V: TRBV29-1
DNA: TGCAGCGTTGCAAACAGGGATGATCAGCCCCAGCATTTT
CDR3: CSVANRDDQPQHF

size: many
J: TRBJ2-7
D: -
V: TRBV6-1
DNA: TGTGCCAGCACTATCACAGGGATCTCCTACGAGCAGTACTTC
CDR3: CASTITGISYEQYF

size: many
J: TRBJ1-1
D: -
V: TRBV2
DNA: TGTGCCAGCAGTGGAGGGACCCCGGTTGGAGGGAACACTGAAGCTTTCTTT
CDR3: CASSGGTPVGGNTEAFF

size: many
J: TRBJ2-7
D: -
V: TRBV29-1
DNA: TGCAGCGTTGCTCTGGACGAGCAGTACTTC
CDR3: CSVALDEQYF

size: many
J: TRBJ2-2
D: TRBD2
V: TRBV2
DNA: TGTGCCAGCAGTCCCGGGACTAGCGGGGGGGCCGACACCGGGGAGCTGTTTTTT
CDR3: CASSPGTSGGADTGELFF

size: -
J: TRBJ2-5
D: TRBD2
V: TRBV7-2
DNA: TGTGCCAGCAGCTTGAGAACTAGCGGGGGGGCGGAGACCCAGTACTTC
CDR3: CASSLRTSGGAETQYF

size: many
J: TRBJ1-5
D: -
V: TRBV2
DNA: TGTGCCAGCAGATACGACAAGGGCAATCAGCCCCAGCATTTT
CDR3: CASRYDKGNQPQHF

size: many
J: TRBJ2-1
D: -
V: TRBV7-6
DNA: TGTGCCAGCAGCTTAGGGCAGGGAAGAGGAAATGAGCAGTTCTTC
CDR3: CASSLGQGRGNEQFF

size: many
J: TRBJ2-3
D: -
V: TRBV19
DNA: TGTGCCAGTAGTCAAGGCGATACGCAGTATTTT
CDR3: CASSQGDTQYF

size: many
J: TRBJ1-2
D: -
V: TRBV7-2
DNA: TGTGCCAGCAGCTTAGCACAGAGAGGGACTAACTATGGCTACACCTTC
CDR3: CASSLAQRGTNYGYTF

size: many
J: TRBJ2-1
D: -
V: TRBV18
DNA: TGTGCCAGCTCACCATCAGTTTACAATGAGCAGTTCTTC
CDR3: CASSPSVYNEQFF

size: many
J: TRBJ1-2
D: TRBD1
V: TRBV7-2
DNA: TGTGCCAGCAGCTGGGGGGGACAGGCAGATGGCTACACCTTC
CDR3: CASSWGGQADGYTF

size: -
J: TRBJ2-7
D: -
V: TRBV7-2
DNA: TGTGCCAGCAGCTTAGACGCGAGGGCCTACGAGCAGTACTTC
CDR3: CASSLDARAYEQYF

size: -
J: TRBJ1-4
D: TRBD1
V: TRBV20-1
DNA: TGCAGTGCTACCGGGACAGGGGGAAACTTAGGAGAAAAACTGTTTTTT
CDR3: CSATGTGGNLGEKLFF

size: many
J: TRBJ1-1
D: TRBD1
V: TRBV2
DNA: TGTGCCAGCAGTGAAATGGGACAGGTGAACACTGAAGCTTTCTTT
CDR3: CASSEMGQVNTEAFF

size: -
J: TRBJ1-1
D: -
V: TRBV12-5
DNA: TGTGCTAGTGGTAGTCAGCTGAACACTGAAGCTTTCTTT
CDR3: CASGSQLNTEAFF

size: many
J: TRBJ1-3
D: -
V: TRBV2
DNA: TGTGCCAGCAGTCCCAGAGACTCTGGAAACACCATATATTTT
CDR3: CASSPRDSGNTIYF

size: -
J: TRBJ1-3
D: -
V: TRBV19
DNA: TGTGCCAGTAGTATCTCCGCAATCTCTGGAAACACCATATATTTT
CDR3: CASSISAISGNTIYF

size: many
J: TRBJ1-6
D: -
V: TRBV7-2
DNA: TGTGCCAGCAGCTTAGTGGGAAGCGCGGATTCACCCCTCCACTTT
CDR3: CASSLVGSADSPLHF

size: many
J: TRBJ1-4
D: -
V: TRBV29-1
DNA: TGCAGCGTTGGAGCACCCCATAGTGGCGAAAAACTGTTTTTT
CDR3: CSVGAPHSGEKLFF

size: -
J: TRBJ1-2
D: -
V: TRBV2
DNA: TGTGCCAGCAGTGGCGAGGGCTACTGGGGTGGCTACACCTTC
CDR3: CASSGEGYWGGYTF

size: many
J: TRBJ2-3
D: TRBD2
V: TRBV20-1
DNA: TGCAGTGCTAGACCCAGCGGGGGGTCAGATACGCAGTATTTT
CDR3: CSARPSGGSDTQYF

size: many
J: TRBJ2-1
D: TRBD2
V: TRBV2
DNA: TGTGCCAGCAGCCAAGGACTAGCGGGGCTATACAATGAGCAGTTCTTC
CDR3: CASSQGLAGLYNEQFF

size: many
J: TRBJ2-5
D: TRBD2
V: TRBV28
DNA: TGTGCCAGCAGTGACTTTGCGGGGGGCGGGGAGACCCAGTACTTC
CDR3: CASSDFAGGGETQYF

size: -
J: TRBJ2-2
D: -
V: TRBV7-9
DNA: TGTGCCAGCAGCTTAAGAGGGGACAACACCGGGGAGCTGTTTTTT
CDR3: CASSLRGDNTGELFF

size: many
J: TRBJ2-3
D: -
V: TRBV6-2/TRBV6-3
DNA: TGTGCCAGCAGTTCGGGGGCCCGCACAGATACGCAGTATTTT
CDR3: CASSSGARTDTQYF

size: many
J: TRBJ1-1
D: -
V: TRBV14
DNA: TGTGCCAGCAGCCAAGACGGGGTATCGAAGGAAGCTTTCTTT
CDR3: CASSQDGVSKEAFF

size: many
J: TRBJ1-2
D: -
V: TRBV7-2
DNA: TGTGCCAGCAGCTTAGTGGCAGGGCAAGGCGGCTACACCTTC
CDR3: CASSLVAGQGGYTF

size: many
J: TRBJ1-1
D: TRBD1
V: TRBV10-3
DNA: TGTGCCATCAGTGAGTCGAGACAGGGTGGCGCTGAAGCTTTCTTT
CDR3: CAISESRQGGAEAFF

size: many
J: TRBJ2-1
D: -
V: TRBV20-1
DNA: TGCAGTGCTCCGGGCGGGGCGTCCTACAATGAGCAGTTCTTC
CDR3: CSAPGGASYNEQFF

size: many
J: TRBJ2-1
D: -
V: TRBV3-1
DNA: TGTGCCAGCAGCCAAGATTTCTCCTACAATGAGCAGTTCTTC
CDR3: CASSQDFSYNEQFF

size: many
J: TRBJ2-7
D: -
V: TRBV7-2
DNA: TGTGCCAGCAGCTTAGCGGGGGCCTACGAGCAGTACTTC
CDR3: CASSLAGAYEQYF

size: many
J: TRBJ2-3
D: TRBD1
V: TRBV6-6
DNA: TGTGCCAGCAGTTACCGTTCGGACAGGGGGAAATTAGATACGCAGTATTTT
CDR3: CASSYRSDRGKLDTQYF

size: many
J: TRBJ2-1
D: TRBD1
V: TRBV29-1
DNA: TGCAGCGGATCGAGAGGGACAGGGGGCAATGAGCAGTTCTTC
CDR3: CSGSRGTGGNEQFF

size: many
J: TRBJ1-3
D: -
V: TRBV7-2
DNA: TGTGCCAGCAGCTTACGCTGGCCGGCTGAGGCTGGAAACACCATATATTTT
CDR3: CASSLRWPAEAGNTIYF

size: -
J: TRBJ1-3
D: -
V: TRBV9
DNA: TGTGCCAGCAGCCCCCGTCGACAGGATCGCTCTGGAAACACCATATATTTT
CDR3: CASSPRRQDRSGNTIYF

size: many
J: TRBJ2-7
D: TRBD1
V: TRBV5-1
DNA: TGCGCCAGCAGCTTACCGGGACAGGGAAGCGAGCAGTACTTC
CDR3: CASSLPGQGSEQYF

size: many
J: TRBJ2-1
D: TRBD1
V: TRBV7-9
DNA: TGTGCCAGCAGCTTACAGACAGGGGACGGTGAGCAGTTCTTC
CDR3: CASSLQTGDGEQFF

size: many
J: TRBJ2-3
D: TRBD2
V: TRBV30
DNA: TGTGCCTGGACCCCGGGAGGGGGAAAAGATACGCAGTATTTT
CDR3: CAWTPGGGKDTQYF

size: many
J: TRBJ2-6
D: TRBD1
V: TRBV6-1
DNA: TGTGCCAGCAGTTTGCGGGACAGGTCTTACTCTGGGGCCAACGTCCTGACTTTC
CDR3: CASSLRDRSYSGANVLTF

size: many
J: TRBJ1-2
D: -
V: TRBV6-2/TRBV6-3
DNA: TGTGCCAGCAGCCGTTCAGGCGGCTACACCTTC
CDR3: CASSRSGGYTF

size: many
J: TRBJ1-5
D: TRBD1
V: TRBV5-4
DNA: TGTGCCAGCAGCCGGGACAGGGGAACGCAGCCCCAGCATTTT
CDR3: CASSRDRGTQPQHF

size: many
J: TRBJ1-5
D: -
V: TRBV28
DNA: TGTGCCAGCAGTTTGGAGATAGATCAGCCCCAGCATTTT
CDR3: CASSLEIDQPQHF

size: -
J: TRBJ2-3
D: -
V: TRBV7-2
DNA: TGTGCCAGCAGCTCCCCCCCCGGGACACCCCAAGATACGCAGTATTTT
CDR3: CASSSPPGTPQDTQYF

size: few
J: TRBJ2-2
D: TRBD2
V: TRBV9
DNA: TGTGCCAGCAGCGTAGGGGGAGGGGCGAACACCGGGGAGCTGTTTTTT
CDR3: CASSVGGGANTGELFF

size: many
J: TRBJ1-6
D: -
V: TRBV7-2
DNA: TGTGCCAGCAGCCTCAGGTCTAGGCCATCACCCCTCCACTTT
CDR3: CASSLRSRPSPLHF

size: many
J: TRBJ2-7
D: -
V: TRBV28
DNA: TGTGCCAGCAGTTCCATCGGGACTTCTCACTCCTACGAGCAGTACTTC
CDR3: CASSSIGTSHSYEQYF

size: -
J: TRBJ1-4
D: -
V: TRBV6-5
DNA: TGTGCCAGCAGCAGCGACGGCCATAATGAAAAACTGTTTTTT
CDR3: CASSSDGHNEKLFF

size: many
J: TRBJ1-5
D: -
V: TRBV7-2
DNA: TGTGCCAGCAGCTTCGCAGGAGGCAATCAGCCCCAGCATTTT
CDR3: CASSFAGGNQPQHF

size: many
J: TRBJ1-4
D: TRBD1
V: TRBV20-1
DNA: TGCAGTGCAACCGCTGCGACAGGGGAGTTAGTTGCAACTAATGAAAAACTGTTTTTT
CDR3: CSATAATGELVATNEKLFF

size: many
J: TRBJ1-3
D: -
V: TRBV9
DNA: TGTGCCAGCAGCGTCCAGAGCTCTGGAAACACCATATATTTT
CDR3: CASSVQSSGNTIYF

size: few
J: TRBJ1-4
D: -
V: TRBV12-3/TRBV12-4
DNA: TGTGCCAGCGGCCGCGAAAAACTGTTTTTT
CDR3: CASGREKLFF